The clone carrying this T cell receptor beta chain showed up just once. This specimen comes from a study of preoperative IRX-2 immunotherapy in early breast cancer. Treatment given: preoperative locoregional IRX-2 cytokine immunotherapy. Patients received preoperative, locoregional IRX-2 cytokine immunotherapy in a phase Ib study. Using immunoSEQ multiplex PCR, the repertoire was profiled, and TCRdb retains in-frame clones only, with some absent. The sample includes around 57,000 clones, roughly 94% seen only once; the top ten take under 2%. The biological material was taken from a patient treated with IRX-2 immunotherapy. The TCR originated in a human donor with breast cancer.

CDR3 region: CASSLRASAGGETQYF. CDR3 nucleotide sequence: TGTGCCAGCAGCCTGCGGGCCTCGGCCGGGGGAGAGACCCAGTACTTC. The chain links TRBV11-3 to TRBJ2-5; maybe TRBD2 (6 bases). CDR1 is SGHNT, CDR2 YENEEA, per germline. The CDR3 length is 16 residues. Trimming cost V 5 bases and J 4 bases, with 20 bases left between them.